This TCR beta chain was observed in a study of blood T cells in healthy people across ages. Whole-study findings and limits: Lack of knowledge of donor CMV status possibly confounded expanded clonotype changes. TCR beta diversity per million T cells fell roughly linearly with age.

Ten or more counts support this clonotype. The antigen is undetermined. The use of a sample-barcoded 5' primer and a J-beta primer mix characterized a second PCR of roughly 6 to 11 cycles. A template-switch adaptor with 12 random nucleotides tagged each cDNA molecule. TCRdb fed the 5' RACE reads into MiXCR, producing one record per CDR3 protein. This repertoire shows 600,000 to 850,000 distinct CDR3 sequences, roughly 47% found once; its top ten account for under 25%. V lost 1 base and J 11 bases, leaving 23 bases between the germline ends. There are 16 residues in the CDR3. Per the germline V gene, CDR1 is LGHDT and CDR2 is YNNKEL (reference sequence). Each donor's blood draw was around 9.2 milliliters of peripheral blood.

The chain uses TRBV3-1 and TRBJ2-5, with D maybe TRBD1 (6 bases). The material sequenced was blood. This TCR was recovered from an older woman in good health. The CDR3 region is CASSQVGQGLDEEQYF. The CDR3 nucleotides read TGTGCCAGCAGCCAAGTGGGGCAGGGGTTGGATGAGGAGCAGTACTTC.